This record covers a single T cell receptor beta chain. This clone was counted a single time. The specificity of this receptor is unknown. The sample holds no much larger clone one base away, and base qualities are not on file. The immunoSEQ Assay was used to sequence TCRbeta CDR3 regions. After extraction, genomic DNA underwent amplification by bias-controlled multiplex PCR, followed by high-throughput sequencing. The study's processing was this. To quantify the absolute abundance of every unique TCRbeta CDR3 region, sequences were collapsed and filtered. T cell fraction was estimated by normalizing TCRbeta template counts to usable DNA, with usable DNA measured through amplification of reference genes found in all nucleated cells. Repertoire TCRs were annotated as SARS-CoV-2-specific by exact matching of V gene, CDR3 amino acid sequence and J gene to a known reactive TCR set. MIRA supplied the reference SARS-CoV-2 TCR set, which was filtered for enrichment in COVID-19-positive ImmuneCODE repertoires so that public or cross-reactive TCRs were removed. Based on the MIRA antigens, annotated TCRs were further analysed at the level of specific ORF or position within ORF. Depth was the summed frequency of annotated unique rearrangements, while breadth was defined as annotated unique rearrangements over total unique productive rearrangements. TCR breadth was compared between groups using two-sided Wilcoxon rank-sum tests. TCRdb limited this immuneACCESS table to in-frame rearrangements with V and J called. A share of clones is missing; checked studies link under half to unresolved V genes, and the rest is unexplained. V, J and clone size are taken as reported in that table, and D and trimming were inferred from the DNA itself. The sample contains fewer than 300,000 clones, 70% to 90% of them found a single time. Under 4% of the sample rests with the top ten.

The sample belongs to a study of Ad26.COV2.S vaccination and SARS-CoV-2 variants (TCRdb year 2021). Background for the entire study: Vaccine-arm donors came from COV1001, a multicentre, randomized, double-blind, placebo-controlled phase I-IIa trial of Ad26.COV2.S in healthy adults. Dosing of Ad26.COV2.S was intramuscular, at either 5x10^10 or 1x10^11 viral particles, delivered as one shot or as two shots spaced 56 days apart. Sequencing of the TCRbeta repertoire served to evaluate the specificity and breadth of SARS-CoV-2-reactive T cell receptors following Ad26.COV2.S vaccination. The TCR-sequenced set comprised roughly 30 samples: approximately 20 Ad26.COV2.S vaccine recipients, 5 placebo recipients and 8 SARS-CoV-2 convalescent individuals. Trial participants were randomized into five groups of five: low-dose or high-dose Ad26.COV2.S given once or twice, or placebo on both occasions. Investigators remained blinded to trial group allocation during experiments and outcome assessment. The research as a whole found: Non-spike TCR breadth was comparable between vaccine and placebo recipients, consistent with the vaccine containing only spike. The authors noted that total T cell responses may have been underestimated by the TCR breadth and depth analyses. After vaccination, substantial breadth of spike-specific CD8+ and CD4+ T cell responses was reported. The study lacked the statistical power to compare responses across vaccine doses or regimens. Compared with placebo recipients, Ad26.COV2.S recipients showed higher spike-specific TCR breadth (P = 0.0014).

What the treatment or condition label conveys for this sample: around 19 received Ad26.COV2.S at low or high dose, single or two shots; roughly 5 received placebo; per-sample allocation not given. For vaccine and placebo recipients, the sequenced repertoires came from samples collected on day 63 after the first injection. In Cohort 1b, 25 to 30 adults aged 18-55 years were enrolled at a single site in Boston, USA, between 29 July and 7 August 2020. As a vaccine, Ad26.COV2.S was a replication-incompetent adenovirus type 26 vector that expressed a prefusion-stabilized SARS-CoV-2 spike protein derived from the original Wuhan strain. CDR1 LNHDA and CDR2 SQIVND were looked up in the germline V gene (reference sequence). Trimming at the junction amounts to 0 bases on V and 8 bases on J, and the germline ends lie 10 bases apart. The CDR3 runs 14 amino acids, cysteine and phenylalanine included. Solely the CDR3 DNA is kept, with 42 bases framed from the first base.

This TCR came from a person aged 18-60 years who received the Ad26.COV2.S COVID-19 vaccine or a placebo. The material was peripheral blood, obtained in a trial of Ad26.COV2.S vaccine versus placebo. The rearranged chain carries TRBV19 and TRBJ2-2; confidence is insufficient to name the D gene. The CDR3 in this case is CASSIDLTPGELFF. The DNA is TGTGCCAGTAGTATAGATTTGACGCCGGGGGAGCTGTTTTTT.